This T cell receptor beta chain was observed in a study of T cells after posttransplantation cyclophosphamide. This CDR3 has 15 residues. V lost 0 bases, J lost 3 bases, and 12 bases lay in between. The germline V gene encodes CDR1 SGHNT and CDR2 YYREEE (reference sequence). Cyclophosphamide on days +3 and +4 followed busulfan-fludarabine conditioning and a marrow graft. The assay was immunoSEQ multiplex PCR, and TCRdb's table has in-frame clones only and misses some. The table includes tens of thousands of clones, roughly 90% detected once. The clonotype originates from a female patient aged 30-39 years who received an allogeneic stem cell transplant from an unrelated donor, was CMV-positive, and had no GVHD. The graft donor may account for some of the T cells. The V call is TRBV5-4, the J call TRBJ1-1, with D possibly being TRBD1 (5 bases). The specimen comprised PBMCs, sampled after allogeneic stem cell transplant with posttransplant cyclophosphamide. The CDR3 here is CASSLVRGGYTEAFF. CDR3 sequence (DNA): TGTGCCAGCAGCTTGGTACGGGGGGGGTACACTGAAGCTTTCTTT.